This is a list of T cell receptor beta chains from one sample in a study of cytomegalovirus exposure and HLA in healthy donors. Profiling relied on immunoSEQ multiplex PCR, and the TCRdb table lists in-frame clones only, not all of them. The table records over 100,000 clones, about 74% of them present only once. The sample taken for sequencing was PBMCs. These receptors originate from a man aged 30 to 39 in good health and CMV-seropositive. Each CDR3 is given with its conserved first and last residue. A D gene is named only where the DNA matches it firmly. Not every row has a clone size; where given, it reads once, few, many or a size class.

d_call	clone_size	j_call	v_call	cdr3_nt	cdr3_aa
TRBD2	NA	TRBJ2-3	TRBV4-1	TGCGCCAGCAGCCAAGATCGCTTTGGGCGGGGGTACACAGATACGCAGTATTTT	CASSQDRFGRGYTDTQYF
NA	NA	TRBJ2-3	TRBV5-6	TGTGCCAGCAGCTCGGTGAGCACAGATACGCAGTATTTT	CASSSVSTDTQYF
NA	NA	TRBJ2-7	TRBV19	TGTGCCAGTAGTGCCAGGGCTGACGCCTACGAGCAGTACTTC	CASSARADAYEQYF
TRBD2	NA	TRBJ2-3	TRBV28	TGTGCCAGCACCCCTCGGCTAGCGGGGGGGCCAGATACGCAGTATTTT	CASTPRLAGGPDTQYF
TRBD1	NA	TRBJ2-3	TRBV10-3	TGTGCCATCAGGGGACAGGGAGGAGATACGCAGTATTTT	CAIRGQGGDTQYF
TRBD2	NA	TRBJ2-7	TRBV12-5	TGTGCTAGTGGTCAAACAACCGGGACTAGCAACGAGCAGTACTTC	CASGQTTGTSNEQYF
TRBD1	few	TRBJ1-2	TRBV2	TGTGCCAGCATTCGACAGGGGGCGGCGAGTCCTGGCTACTATGGCTACACCTTC	CASIRQGAASPGYYGYTF
TRBD2	NA	TRBJ2-3	TRBV7-2	TGTGCCAGCAGCTTGAAAGCGGGGTCTACAGATACGCAGTATTTT	CASSLKAGSTDTQYF
TRBD1	NA	TRBJ2-7	TRBV2	TGTGCCAGCCTACAGGGGGTCTACGAGCAGTACTTC	CASLQGVYEQYF
NA	NA	TRBJ2-3	TRBV19	TGTGCCAGTAGTATCAAAGATACGCAGTATTTT	CASSIKDTQYF
NA	NA	TRBJ1-2	TRBV5-1	TGCGCCAGCAGCTTTGGCGGAAACTATGGCTACACCTTC	CASSFGGNYGYTF
TRBD1	NA	TRBJ2-7	TRBV5-6	TGTGCCAGCAGCCCTGGGAACAGGGGAAATGAGCAGTACTTC	CASSPGNRGNEQYF
NA	NA	TRBJ1-6	TRBV27	TGTGCCAGCAGTTTATCGGAGGGGCAGGGCAATACTACCCTCCACTTT	CASSLSEGQGNTTLHF
NA	NA	TRBJ1-4	TRBV6-1	TGTGCCAGCAGGTCCCCCGCGGGTGAAAAACTGTTTTTT	CASRSPAGEKLFF
NA	NA	TRBJ1-6	TRBV5-1	TGCGCCAGCAGCTTGGATCCGGGAGGAGGTAATTCACCCCTCCACTTT	CASSLDPGGGNSPLHF
TRBD1	NA	TRBJ2-7	TRBV5-6	TGTGCCAGCAGCTTGGTAGACAGGGGACACGAGCAGTACTTC	CASSLVDRGHEQYF
NA	NA	TRBJ2-7	TRBV6-1	TGTGCCAGCACCCCATTGACTGTTACCTACGAGCAGTACTTC	CASTPLTVTYEQYF
TRBD1	NA	TRBJ2-3	TRBV10-2	TGCGCCAGCAGTGAACCGACAGGGGGCAGAGATACGCAGTATTTT	CASSEPTGGRDTQYF
NA	NA	TRBJ2-1	TRBV19	TGTGCCAGTAGTCTTCAGACAGCCTACAATGAGCAGTTCTTC	CASSLQTAYNEQFF
TRBD1	NA	TRBJ2-6	TRBV29-1	TGCAGCGCAGACACAGGGGGATCCTCTGGGGCCAACGTCCTGACTTTC	CSADTGGSSGANVLTF
NA	NA	TRBJ2-7	TRBV19	TGTGCCAGTAGTATGAGACACCACTACGAGCAGTACTTC	CASSMRHHYEQYF
NA	NA	TRBJ2-3	TRBV11-3	TGTTCCAGCAGCGCTAGCCCAGATACGCAGTATTTT	CSSSASPDTQYF
NA	NA	TRBJ2-3	TRBV6-1	TGTGCCAGCAGTGAAGTTAGCTATACGCAGTATTTT	CASSEVSYTQYF
NA	NA	TRBJ2-7	TRBV29-1	TGCAGCGTTGCGGGAGAGGGAGTCGCCTACGAGCAGTACTTC	CSVAGEGVAYEQYF
TRBD1	few	TRBJ2-7	TRBV19	TGTGCCAGTAGTACGGGACAGGTGGGGAACGAGCAGTACTTC	CASSTGQVGNEQYF
TRBD2	NA	TRBJ2-3	TRBV7-9	TGTGCCAGCACAATGAGCGGGGGGGCACCGCAGTATTTT	CASTMSGGAPQYF
NA	NA	TRBJ2-3	TRBV2	TGTGCCAGCAGTGAACTAGGAAGCTCGGTGTCTAGCACAGATACGCAGTATTTT	CASSELGSSVSSTDTQYF
NA	once	TRBJ1-4	TRBV6-5	TGTGCCAGCAGTTACTCTGAACAGCCTAATGAAAAACTGTTTTTT	CASSYSEQPNEKLFF
NA	few	TRBJ1-6	TRBV7-9	TGTGCCAGCAGCCCGAACGGGGATTCACCCCTCCACTTT	CASSPNGDSPLHF
TRBD1	NA	TRBJ2-1	TRBV23-1	TGCGCCAGAAACGGACAGGCTACAGGCTCCTACAATGAGCAGTTCTTC	CARNGQATGSYNEQFF
TRBD2	few	TRBJ2-1	TRBV15	TGTGCCACCAGCAGAGATGTCCTAGCGGGGGGTGAGCAGTTCTTC	CATSRDVLAGGEQFF
TRBD1	few	TRBJ1-6	TRBV6-5	TGTGCCAGCAGTTACTCTTTCGACAGGGACAATTCACCCCTCCACTTT	CASSYSFDRDNSPLHF
TRBD2	NA	TRBJ2-1	TRBV5-4	TGTGCCAGCAGCAAGGGACTAGCGGGGGGGACGCCCAATGAGCAGTTCTTC	CASSKGLAGGTPNEQFF
TRBD1	NA	TRBJ1-2	TRBV13	TGTGCCAGCAGCCACGGGACAGGGGCCCTTAACTATGGCTACACCTTC	CASSHGTGALNYGYTF
NA	NA	TRBJ2-3	TRBV5-1	TGCGCCAGCAGCTTGGACAGCCTCACAGATACGCAGTATTTT	CASSLDSLTDTQYF
TRBD2	NA	TRBJ2-1	TRBV29-1	TGCAGCGCTGTTAGCGGGGGGGCCTTTAATGAGCAGTTCTTC	CSAVSGGAFNEQFF
TRBD1	once	TRBJ2-1	TRBV5-1	TGCGCCAGCAGCCCGGGACAGGGGGCCACCTACAATGAGCAGTTCTTC	CASSPGQGATYNEQFF
NA	NA	TRBJ2-5	TRBV15	TGTGCCACCAGCAGCCCCACGAGGATGGAGACCCAGTACTTC	CATSSPTRMETQYF
TRBD2	NA	TRBJ2-5	TRBV7-2	TGTGCCAGCAGCTTACTAGCGGGGGGTCCAGAGACCCAGTACTTC	CASSLLAGGPETQYF
NA	NA	TRBJ1-5	TRBV28	TGTGCCAGCAGGCAGGGAATGAACGTTCAGCCCCAGCATTTT	CASRQGMNVQPQHF
NA	NA	TRBJ2-5	TRBV15	TGTGCCACCAGCTTTGGACAGCGGACGGTCGAGACCCAGTACTTC	CATSFGQRTVETQYF
NA	NA	TRBJ2-1	TRBV5-1	TGCGCCAGCAGCTCCCGATCCAGAAACCAGCAGTTCTTC	CASSSRSRNQQFF
NA	NA	TRBJ2-7	TRBV10-3	TGTGCCATCGCGGACAGTAGCTCCTACGAGCAGTACTTC	CAIADSSSYEQYF